This note documents a single T cell receptor beta chain sequence. The data originate from a study of T cell responses to AZD1222 COVID-19 vaccine. The assay was immunoSEQ multiplex PCR, and TCRdb's table has in-frame clones only and misses some. The data show 150,000 to 200,000 clones, with 90% to 95% seen just once and more than 1% held by the top ten. Germline assignment: CDR1 MGHRA and CDR2 YSYEKL. Trimming took 0 bases from V and 5 from J; bases not matched to a gene: 9. This CDR3 spans 16 amino acids. The sequence came from an adult who received the AZD1222 COVID-19 vaccine. The sequencing used peripheral blood, collected 28 days after the second AZD1222 dose. The gene calls are TRBV4-1 and TRBJ2-5; TRBD2 aligns across 7 bases. The CDR3 region is CASSQDRRGLVETQYF. Written as DNA, the CDR3 is TGCGCCAGCAGCCAAGATCGGCGGGGGTTGGTGGAGACCCAGTACTTC.